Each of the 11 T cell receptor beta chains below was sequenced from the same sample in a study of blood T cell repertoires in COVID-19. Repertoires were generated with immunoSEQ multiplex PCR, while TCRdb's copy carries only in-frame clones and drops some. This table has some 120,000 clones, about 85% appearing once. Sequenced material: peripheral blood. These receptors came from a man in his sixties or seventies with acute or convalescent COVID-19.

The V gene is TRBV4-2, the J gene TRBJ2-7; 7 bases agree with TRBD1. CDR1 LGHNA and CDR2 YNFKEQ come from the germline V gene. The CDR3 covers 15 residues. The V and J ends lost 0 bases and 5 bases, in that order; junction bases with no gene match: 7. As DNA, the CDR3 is TGTGCCAGCAGCCAAGAAGGGACAGAGGGTCACGAGCAGTACTTC. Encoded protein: CASSQEGTEGHEQYF.

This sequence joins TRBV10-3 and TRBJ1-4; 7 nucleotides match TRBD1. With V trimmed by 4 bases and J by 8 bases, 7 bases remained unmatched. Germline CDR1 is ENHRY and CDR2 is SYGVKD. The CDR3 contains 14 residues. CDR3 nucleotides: TGTGCCATCAGTGCAGGGGGTTCAAGAGAAAAACTGTTTTTT. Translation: CAISAGGSREKLFF.

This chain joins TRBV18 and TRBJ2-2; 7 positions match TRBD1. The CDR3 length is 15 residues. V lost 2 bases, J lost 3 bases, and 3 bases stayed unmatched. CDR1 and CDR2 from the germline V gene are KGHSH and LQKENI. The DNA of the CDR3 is TGTGCCAGCTCACCAAGGGGGCCGGACACCGGGGAGCTGTTTTTT. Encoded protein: CASSPRGPDTGELFF.

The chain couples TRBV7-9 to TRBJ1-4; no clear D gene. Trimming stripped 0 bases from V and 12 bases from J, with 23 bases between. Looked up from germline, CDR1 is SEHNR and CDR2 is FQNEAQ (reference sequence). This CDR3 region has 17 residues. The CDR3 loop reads CASSLAKESRRGSELFF. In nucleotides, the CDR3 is TGTGCCAGCAGCTTAGCGAAGGAGTCGAGACGGGGAAGCGAACTGTTTTTT.

The CDR3 DNA is TGCGCCAGCAGCAAGGACAATCCAAATCAGCCCCAGCATTTT. Protein product: CASSKDNPNQPQHF. The chain uses TRBV5-1 and TRBJ1-5; TRBD1 is a possible D gene (5 bases). Germline CDR1 is SGHRS and CDR2 is YFSETQ. The CDR3 is 14 residues long. V was trimmed by 4 bases and J by 4 bases, leaving 12 bases between them. Supplemented by reference TRBV5-1 and TRBJ1-5, the full variable domain reads KAGVTQTPRYLIKTRGQQVTLSCSPISGHRSVSWYQQTPGQGLQFLFEYFSETQRNKGNFPGRFSGRQFSNSRSEMNVSTLELGDSALYLCASSKDNPNQPQHFGDGTRLSIL.

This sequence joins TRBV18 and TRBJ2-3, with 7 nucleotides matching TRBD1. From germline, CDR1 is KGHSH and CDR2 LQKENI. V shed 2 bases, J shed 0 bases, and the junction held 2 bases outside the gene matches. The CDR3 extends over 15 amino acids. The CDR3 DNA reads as TGTGCCAGCTCACCAAAGGACAGGAGCACAGATACGCAGTATTTT. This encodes CASSPKDRSTDTQYF.

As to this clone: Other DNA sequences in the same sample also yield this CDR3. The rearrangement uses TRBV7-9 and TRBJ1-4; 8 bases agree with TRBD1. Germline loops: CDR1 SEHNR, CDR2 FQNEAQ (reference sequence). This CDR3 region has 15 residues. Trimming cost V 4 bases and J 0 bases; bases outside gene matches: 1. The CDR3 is CASSSDRATNEKLFF. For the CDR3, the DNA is TGTGCCAGCAGCTCGGACAGGGCAACTAATGAAAAACTGTTTTTT.

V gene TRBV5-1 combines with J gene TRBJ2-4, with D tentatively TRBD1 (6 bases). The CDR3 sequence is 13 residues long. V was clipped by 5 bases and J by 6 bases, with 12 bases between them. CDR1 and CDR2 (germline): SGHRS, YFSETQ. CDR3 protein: CASSYRGGNIQYF. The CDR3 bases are TGCGCCAGCAGTTACAGAGGGGGAAACATTCAGTACTTC.

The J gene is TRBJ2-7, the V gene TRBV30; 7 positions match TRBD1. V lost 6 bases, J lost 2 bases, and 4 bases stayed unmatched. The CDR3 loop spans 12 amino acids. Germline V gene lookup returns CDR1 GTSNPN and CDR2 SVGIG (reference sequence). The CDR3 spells CACGTETYEQYF. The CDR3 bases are TGTGCCTGCGGGACAGAAACCTACGAGCAGTACTTC.

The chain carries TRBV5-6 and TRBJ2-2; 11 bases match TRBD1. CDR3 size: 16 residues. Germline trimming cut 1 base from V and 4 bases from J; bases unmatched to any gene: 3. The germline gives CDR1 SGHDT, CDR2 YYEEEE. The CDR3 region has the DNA TGTGCCAGCAGCTTGATTGGGACAGGGGGCACCGGGGAGCTGTTTTTT. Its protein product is CASSLIGTGGTGELFF. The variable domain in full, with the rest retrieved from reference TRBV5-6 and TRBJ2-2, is DAGVTQSPTHLIKTRGQQVTLRCSPKSGHDTVSWYQQALGQGPQFIFQYYEEEERQRGNFPDRFSGHQFPNYSSELNVNALLLGDSALYLCASSLIGTGGTGELFFGEGSRLTVL.

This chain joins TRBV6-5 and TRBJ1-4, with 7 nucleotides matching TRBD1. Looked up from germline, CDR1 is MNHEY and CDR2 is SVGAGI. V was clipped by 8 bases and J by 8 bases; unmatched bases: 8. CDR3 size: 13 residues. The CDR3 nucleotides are TGTGCCAGCCGGACAGGAGGTAGCGAAAAACTGTTTTTT. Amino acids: CASRTGGSEKLFF.